This entry lists 3 T cell receptor beta chains sequenced from one sample in a study of CD8+CD57+ T cells in acquired aplastic anemia. CDR3 and TCR beta VDJ profiling relied on genomic DNA as the template. TCRdb re-analysed the reads in MiXCR, keeping a single row per CDR3 protein. The sample consists of about 150,000 distinct CDR3 sequences, roughly 45% of them appearing once. Patients who underwent sequencing had shown CD8+CD57+ cell expansion by flow cytometry. Sequencing used sorted CD4+, CD8+, or CD8+CD57+ T cells (not recorded which) from PBMCs. These receptors all stem from a human donor with aplastic anemia.

This clonotype was seen only a few times. The CDR3 is CASSDLTGEQYF. The CDR3 nucleotides read TGCGCCAGCAGCGACCTCACCGGCGAGCAGTACTTC. V and J are TRBV10-1 and TRBJ2-7; D is unresolved. Germline loops: CDR1 WNHNN, CDR2 SYGVQD (reference sequence). This CDR3 spans 12 amino acids. V was shortened by 6 bases and J by 6 bases, with 12 bases between the two germline ends.

The chain recombines TRBV18 with TRBJ2-7; possible D gene TRBD1, 6 bases. The V end was cut by 5 bases, the J end by 1 base, with 9 bases between. Germline V gives CDR1 KGHSH, CDR2 LQKENI. The CDR3 length is 13 residues. CDR3 residues: CASSAGQSYEQYF. CDR3 coding DNA: TGTGCCAGCTCAGCTGGACAGTCCTACGAGCAGTACTTC. Supplemented by reference TRBV18 and TRBJ2-7, the full variable domain reads NAGVMQNPRHLVRRRGQEARLRCSPMKGHSHVYWYRQLPEEGLKFMVYLQKENIIDESGMPKERFSAEFPKEGPSILRIQQVVRGDSAAYFCASSAGQSYEQYFGPGTRLTVT.

The chain couples TRBV19 to TRBJ2-6; D may be TRBD2 (6 bases). Between the trimmed V and J ends, which lost 9 bases and 4 bases, there was a span of 16 bases. The CDR3 sequence is 15 residues long. Germline V gives CDR1 LNHDA, CDR2 SQIVND (reference sequence). The CDR3 sequence is CASSLMSGGANVLTF. CDR3 bases: TGTGCCAGCAGCTTAATGAGCGGGGGGGCCAACGTCCTGACTTTC.